This is a list of T cell receptor beta chains from one sample in a study of T cell changes during pregnancy in multiple sclerosis. Data came from immunoSEQ multiplex PCR; TCRdb stores just in-frame clones and leaves some out. The sample shows tens of thousands of clones, around 90% of them seen only once. Specimen: peripheral blood, collected before pregnancy. Every receptor here comes from a female donor with multiple sclerosis, enrolled in a pregnancy study. CDR3s include the opening cysteine and the closing phenylalanine or tryptophan. D genes are given only for firm matches. Rows give clone size only sometimes, using once, few, many, or a class for an expanded clone.

d_call	v_call	clone_size	cdr3_length	j_call	cdr3_aa	cdr3_nt
.	TRBV18	.	12	TRBJ1-2	CASSPSGGGYTF	TGTGCCAGCTCACCGAGTGGAGGTGGCTACACCTTC
TRBD2	TRBV4-2	once	16	TRBJ2-3	CASSQDLAGDADTQYF	TGTGCCAGCAGCCAGGACTTAGCGGGAGATGCAGATACGCAGTATTTT
.	TRBV6-6	.	10	TRBJ1-5	CASNYQPQHF	TGTGCCAGTAATTATCAGCCCCAGCATTTT
.	TRBV7-9	.	14	TRBJ2-7	CASSLGGASYEQYF	TGTGCCAGCAGCTTAGGGGGAGCCTCCTACGAGCAGTACTTC
TRBD1	TRBV11-2	once	15	TRBJ1-1	CASSWPGQGKTEAFF	TGTGCCAGCAGCTGGCCGGGACAGGGGAAAACTGAAGCTTTCTTT
.	TRBV5-6	.	16	TRBJ2-7	CASSLAGGTSSYEQYF	TGTGCCAGCAGCTTGGCGGGCGGGACGAGCTCCTACGAGCAGTACTTC
.	TRBV6-5	.	12	TRBJ2-7	CASSYSSHEQYF	TGTGCCAGCAGTTACTCGAGCCACGAGCAGTACTTC
.	TRBV11-3	.	15	TRBJ2-7	CASSLDSQLRDEQYF	TGTGCCAGCAGCTTAGATTCCCAGCTCAGGGACGAGCAGTACTTC
.	TRBV5-6	once	16	TRBJ2-5	CASSTMGAGLQETQYF	TGTGCCAGCAGCACGATGGGGGCAGGGCTTCAAGAGACCCAGTACTTC
TRBD1	TRBV12-5	.	16	TRBJ2-1	CASGLVFRTGCNEQFF	TGTGCTAGTGGTTTGGTCTTCAGGACAGGGTGTAATGAGCAGTTCTTC
.	TRBV25-1	.	11	TRBJ2-5	CASSPGQEQYF	TGTGCCAGCAGTCCAGGGCAAGAGCAGTACTTC
TRBD2	TRBV4-2	.	16	TRBJ2-3	CASTSQWGGRTDTQYF	TGTGCCAGCACCTCCCAATGGGGGGGACGCACAGATACGCAGTATTTT
.	TRBV4-3	.	11	TRBJ1-2	CASSQRGSYTF	TGCGCCAGCAGCCAAAGGGGAAGCTACACCTTC
TRBD1	TRBV5-1	.	16	TRBJ2-7	CASRRNPGTGGYEQYF	TGCGCCAGCAGGCGTAACCCCGGGACAGGGGGCTACGAGCAGTACTTC
TRBD1	TRBV6-5	.	15	TRBJ1-1	CASSYRTGVGEKAFF	TGTGCCAGCAGTTACAGGACAGGGGTTGGGGAAAAAGCTTTCTTT
TRBD2	TRBV14	.	16	TRBJ2-5	CASSQRRLAGAETQYF	TGTGCCAGCAGCCAACGCCGACTAGCGGGAGCCGAGACCCAGTACTTC
TRBD1	TRBV19	.	15	TRBJ2-3	CASRTGFPSTDTQYF	TGTGCCAGTAGGACAGGGTTCCCTAGCACAGATACGCAGTATTTT
TRBD2	TRBV7-8	.	15	TRBJ2-7	CASSRNSGSPYEQYF	TGTGCCAGCAGCCGGAATAGCGGGAGCCCCTACGAGCAGTACTTC
.	TRBV5-1	.	15	TRBJ1-4	CASSDPTGTNEKLFF	TGCGCCAGCAGCGACCCGACAGGAACTAATGAAAAACTGTTTTTT
.	TRBV14	.	14	TRBJ2-7	CASSQEDVSYEQYF	TGTGCCAGCAGCCAAGAAGATGTCAGCTACGAGCAGTACTTC
TRBD2	TRBV7-2	.	14	TRBJ2-3	CASSLGGRADTQYF	TGTGCCAGCAGCTTAGGGGGGAGGGCAGATACGCAGTATTTT
.	TRBV6-1	.	15	TRBJ2-2	CASTPDSANTGELFF	TGTGCCAGCACCCCGGACAGCGCGAACACCGGGGAGCTGTTTTTT
.	TRBV6-1	once	13	TRBJ1-5	CASSQGLYQPQHF	TGTGCCAGCAGCCAGGGGCTTTATCAGCCCCAGCATTTT
.	TRBV7-9	.	14	TRBJ1-1	CASRLGQTNTEAFF	TGTGCCAGCAGACTAGGACAGACGAACACTGAAGCTTTCTTT
.	TRBV9	.	15	TRBJ2-5	CASSVGPERQETQYF	TGTGCCAGCAGCGTAGGCCCAGAACGACAAGAGACCCAGTACTTC
TRBD2	TRBV2	.	17	TRBJ2-2	CASSGRTSGRTDGELFF	TGTGCCAGCAGTGGGAGGACTAGCGGGAGGACTGACGGGGAGCTGTTTTTT
TRBD2	TRBV13	.	15	TRBJ2-5	CASSSALAGQETQYF	TGTGCCAGCAGCTCTGCGCTAGCGGGGCAAGAGACCCAGTACTTC
.	TRBV13	.	14	TRBJ1-1	CASSSRVQGTEAFF	TGTGCCAGCAGCTCACGTGTCCAGGGCACTGAAGCTTTCTTT
.	TRBV10-2	.	14	TRBJ2-2	CASSAGVLTGELFF	TGCGCCAGCAGTGCAGGGGTCCTCACCGGGGAGCTGTTTTTT
TRBD1	TRBV28	.	18	TRBJ1-1	CASSLSAGTGGSSTEAFF	TGTGCCAGCAGTTTATCCGCCGGGACAGGGGGCTCGAGCACTGAAGCTTTCTTT
.	TRBV5-6	few	11	TRBJ1-2	CASRIDSGYTF	TGTGCCAGCAGAATTGACTCTGGCTACACCTTC
TRBD2	TRBV30	.	14	TRBJ2-1	CAWATSGTYNEQFF	TGTGCCTGGGCGACTAGCGGTACCTACAATGAGCAGTTCTTC
.	TRBV30	once	13	TRBJ2-7	CACELANLYEQYF	TGTGCCTGTGAACTCGCGAACCTTTACGAGCAGTACTTC
.	TRBV28	.	15	TRBJ1-2	CASSLFWEVSYGYTF	TGTGCCAGCAGTCTCTTCTGGGAGGTCAGCTATGGCTACACCTTC
.	TRBV30	.	18	TRBJ1-5	CAWSVGSLGRYSNQPQHF	TGTGCCTGGAGTGTAGGGAGCCTAGGCAGGTATAGCAATCAGCCCCAGCATTTT
TRBD2	TRBV30	.	15	TRBJ2-5	CAWTGRGLAVETQYF	TGTGCCTGGACAGGGAGGGGACTAGCGGTGGAGACCCAGTACTTC
TRBD2	TRBV9	.	17	TRBJ2-2	CASSPYGAGGGGGELFF	TGTGCCAGCAGCCCCTATGGTGCGGGAGGGGGCGGCGGGGAGCTGTTTTTT
TRBD1	TRBV10-3	.	14	TRBJ1-5	CAISEGTDNQPQHF	TGTGCCATCAGTGAGGGGACAGACAATCAGCCCCAGCATTTT
.	TRBV11-2	.	15	TRBJ1-1	CASSLLKQTYTEAFF	TGTGCCAGCAGCTTATTAAAACAGACCTACACTGAAGCTTTCTTT
.	TRBV6-1	.	14	TRBJ2-3	CASSEGSSTDTQYF	TGTGCCAGCAGTGAAGGGAGCTCCACAGATACGCAGTATTTT
TRBD1	TRBV19	.	16	TRBJ1-5	CATRDRLVSSNQPQHF	TGTGCCACACGGGACAGGCTCGTTTCGAGCAATCAGCCCCAGCATTTT